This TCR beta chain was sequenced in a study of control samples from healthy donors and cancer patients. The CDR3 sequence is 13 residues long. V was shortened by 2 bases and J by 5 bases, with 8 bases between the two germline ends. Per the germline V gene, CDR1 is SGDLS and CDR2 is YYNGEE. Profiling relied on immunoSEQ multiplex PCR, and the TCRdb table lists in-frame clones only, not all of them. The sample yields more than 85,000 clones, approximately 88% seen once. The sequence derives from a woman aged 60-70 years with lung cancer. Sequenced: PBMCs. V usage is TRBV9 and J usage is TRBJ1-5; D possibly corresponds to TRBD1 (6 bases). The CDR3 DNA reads TGTGCCAGCAGCGTGGGGGGGCATCAGCCCCAGCATTTT. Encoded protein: CASSVGGHQPQHF.